Shown below are 16 T cell receptor beta chains from a single sample sequenced in a study of blood T cell repertoires in COVID-19 (dated by TCRdb to between 2020 and 2021). The library was obtained by the immunoSEQ multiplex PCR assay. What TCRdb holds here is the immuneACCESS table cut down to in-frame rearrangements. Part of the clones is not present; checked against another copy, under half of the missing clones reflect an unresolved V gene, and the others are unexplained. For this sample there are tens of thousands of clones; around 93% appear just once. The ten largest clones add up to 9.9% of the sample. The specimen sequenced was peripheral blood. The receptors were gathered from a human donor with active COVID-19. The donor label of this sample is uncertain.

V usage is TRBV9 and J usage is TRBJ2-3; TRBD2 matches 8 bases. The CDR3 runs 16 residues. Looked up from germline, CDR1 is SGDLS and CDR2 is YYNGEE. J was trimmed by 5 bases and V by 2 bases; bases with no gene match: 10. Here the CDR3 reads CASSVPGVAGKDTQYF. The CDR3 bases are TGTGCCAGCAGCGTCCCGGGAGTAGCGGGAAAAGATACGCAGTATTTT. Together with reference TRBV9 and TRBJ2-3, the CDR3 gives the full variable domain: DSGVTQTPKHLITATGQRVTLRCSPRSGDLSVYWYQQSLDQGLQFLIQYYNGEERAKGNILERFSAQQFPDLHSELNLSSLELGDSALYFCASSVPGVAGKDTQYFGPGTRLTVL.

The V gene is TRBV15, the J gene TRBJ2-2; TRBD1 agrees at 10 bases. Losses at the gene ends were 4 bases for V and 5 bases for J; bases not matched to a gene: 10. Germline assignment: CDR1 LNHNV and CDR2 YYDKDF (reference sequence). The CDR3 covers 17 residues. The CDR3 sequence is CATSIQRQGAPTGELFF. The CDR3 DNA is TGTGCCACCAGCATACAAAGACAGGGGGCGCCTACCGGGGAGCTGTTTTTT. Using reference TRBV15 and TRBJ2-2 for the parts outside the CDR3, the full variable domain is DAMVIQNPRYQVTQFGKPVTLSCSQTLNHNVMYWYQQKSSQAPKLLFHYYDKDFNNEADTPDNFQSRRPNTSFCFLDIRSPGLGDTAMYLCATSIQRQGAPTGELFFGEGSRLTVL.

This chain connects TRBV11-1 to TRBJ2-7; a possible D gene is TRBD2 (7 bases). V was trimmed by 5 bases and J by 3 bases, leaving 17 bases between them. This CDR3 is 15 amino acids long. The germline V gene has CDR1 SGHAT and CDR2 FQDESV (reference sequence). DNA for the CDR3: TGTGCCAGCAGCGAGATCGGACAGCGGGACTACGAGCAGTACTTC. Amino acids: CASSEIGQRDYEQYF.

V is TRBV21-1 and J is TRBJ2-2; the table's D call, TRBD1, was not checked against the DNA. TRBV21-1 constitutes a pseudogene. The CDR3 covers 16 residues. The CDR3 coding sequence is TGTGCCAGCAGCAAAGGGCGAACAGGGAACACCGGGGAGCTGTTTTTT. It translates to CASSKGRTGNTGELFF.

J is TRBJ2-5 and V is TRBV2; D is perhaps TRBD2 (5 bases). CDR1 is SNHLY, CDR2 FYNNEI, per germline. This CDR3 comprises 13 residues. The V end lost 8 bases, the J end lost 2 bases, and 12 bases lay between the germline ends. CDR3: CASGRGYQETQYF. The CDR3 coding sequence is TGTGCCAGCGGGAGAGGCTATCAAGAGACCCAGTACTTC.

The V gene is TRBV27, the J gene TRBJ2-7; 8 nucleotides agree with TRBD2. Germline CDR1 MNHEY, CDR2 SMNVEV (reference sequence). This CDR3 has 15 amino acids. Trimming removed 6 bases from V and 5 bases from J; junction bases left unmatched: 12. The CDR3 reads CASSWGLAGPNEQYF. The DNA for the CDR3 is TGTGCCAGCAGCTGGGGGTTAGCGGGACCCAACGAGCAGTACTTC.

This chain uses TRBV5-1 with TRBJ2-7; 8 bases fit TRBD1. There are 16 residues in the CDR3. CDR1 and CDR2 (germline): SGHRS, YFSETQ. Trimming cost V 0 bases and J 4 bases; bases outside gene matches: 9. The CDR3 sequence: CASSLGSGGLSYEQYF. The DNA for the CDR3 is TGCGCCAGCAGCTTGGGCTCAGGGGGCCTGTCTTACGAGCAGTACTTC.

J is TRBJ1-1 and V is TRBV28, with D possibly TRBD1 on 5 matching bases. Germline values: CDR1 MDHEN, CDR2 SYDVKM. Deletions cut 2 bases from V and 7 bases from J, with 11 bases between. The CDR3 spans 13 residues. CDR3 sequence: CASSLGGWNEAFF. As DNA, the CDR3 is TGTGCCAGCAGTTTAGGGGGGTGGAATGAAGCTTTCTTT.

This clone was counted between two and nine times. V and J are TRBV5-6 and TRBJ2-5; TRBD2 might be the D (6 bases). Germline V gene data show CDR1 as SGHDT and CDR2 as YYEEEE. V was pared by 1 base and J by 5 bases, with 12 bases between. CDR3 size: 14 residues. DNA of the CDR3: TGTGCCAGCAGCTTGTTCGGGGGTGGGGAGACCCAGTACTTC. Protein sequence: CASSLFGGGETQYF.

This chain uses TRBV5-8 with TRBJ2-2; 10 bases map to TRBD2. Trimming cost V 0 bases and J 7 bases; bases outside gene matches: 6. Germline CDR1 reads SGHTS; CDR2 reads YDEGEE. The CDR3 has 16 amino acids. DNA for the CDR3: TGTGCCAGCAGCTTGGTCAGCGGGAGGGCCTACGGGGAGCTGTTTTTT. It encodes CASSLVSGRAYGELFF.

The J gene is TRBJ2-2, the V gene TRBV2, with 8 bases lining up with TRBD1. There are 14 residues in the CDR3. With 7 bases clipped from V and 6 bases from J, the junction kept 7 bases outside the gene matches. Germline V gene lookup returns CDR1 SNHLY and CDR2 FYNNEI. CDR3 in amino acids: CASTWQGAAGELFF. As DNA, the CDR3 is TGTGCCAGCACGTGGCAGGGGGCGGCCGGGGAGCTGTTTTTT.

The genes are TRBV27 and TRBJ2-3; D is possibly TRBD1 (6 bases). CDR1 is MNHEY and CDR2 is SMNVEV in the germline V gene (reference sequence). Trimming left V 3 bases short and J 3 bases short, with 10 bases between. The CDR3 is 14 amino acids. DNA of the CDR3: TGTGCCAGCAGTTTGGGGACAACAACAGATACGCAGTATTTT. It encodes CASSLGTTTDTQYF.

V usage is TRBV14 and J usage is TRBJ2-1, with 13 bases aligning to TRBD2. Germline CDR1 is SGHDN and CDR2 is FVKESK. The CDR3 runs to 15 residues. With 0 bases clipped from V and 16 bases from J, the junction kept 9 bases outside the gene matches. In nucleotides, the CDR3 is TGTGCCAGCAGCCAAGAAGCGACTAGCGGGGGGCCCCTATTCTTC. It yields the protein CASSQEATSGGPLFF.

The DNA of the CDR3 is TGTGCCAGCTCACCGATAGCGGACTCTTACAATGAGCAGTTCTTC. It encodes CASSPIADSYNEQFF. The rearrangement links TRBV18 to TRBJ2-1, with a tentative D call TRBD2 (6 bases). Per germline, CDR1 KGHSH and CDR2 LQKENI. V lost 3 bases and J 4 bases, leaving 13 bases between the germline ends. The CDR3 is 15 residues long.

The V gene is TRBV7-9, the J gene TRBJ2-1; TRBD1 agrees at 8 bases. J gave up 6 bases and V 5 bases, and 18 bases lay outside the gene matches. Germline V gene sequence: CDR1 SEHNR, CDR2 FQNEAQ (reference sequence). The CDR3 has 18 amino acids. The CDR3 nucleotides read TGTGCCAGCAGCCAAGTGAGCAGTCGCCAGGGGGCGGTCAATGAGCAGTTCTTC. Protein product: CASSQVSSRQGAVNEQFF.

This chain joins TRBV5-5 and TRBJ2-7; TRBD2 matches 9 bases. The germline CDR1 and CDR2 sequences are SGHKS and YYEKEE (reference sequence). J gave up 2 bases and V 3 bases, and 9 bases lay outside the gene matches. The CDR3 runs to 16 residues. The CDR3 sequence is CASSSRTGLAAYEQYF. CDR3 DNA sequence: TGTGCCAGCAGCTCACGAACGGGACTAGCCGCCTACGAGCAGTACTTC.